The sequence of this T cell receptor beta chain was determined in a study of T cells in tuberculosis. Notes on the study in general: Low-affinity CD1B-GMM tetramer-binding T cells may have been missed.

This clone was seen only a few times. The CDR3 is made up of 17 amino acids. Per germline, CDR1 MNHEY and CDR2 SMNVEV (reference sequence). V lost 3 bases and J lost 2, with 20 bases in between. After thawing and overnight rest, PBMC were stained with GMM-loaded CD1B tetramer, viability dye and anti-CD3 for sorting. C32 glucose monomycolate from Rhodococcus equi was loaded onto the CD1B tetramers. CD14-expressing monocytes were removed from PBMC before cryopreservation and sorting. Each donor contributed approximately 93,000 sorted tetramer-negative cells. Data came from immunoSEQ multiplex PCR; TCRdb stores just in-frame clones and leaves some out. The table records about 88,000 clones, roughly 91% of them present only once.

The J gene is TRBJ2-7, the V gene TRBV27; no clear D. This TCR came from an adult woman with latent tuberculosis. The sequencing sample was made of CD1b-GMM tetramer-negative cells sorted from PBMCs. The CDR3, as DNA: TGTGCCAGCAGTTTCCTTATATGCAGGCCAGGTCCCTACGAGCAGTACGTC. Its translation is CASSFLICRPGPYEQYV.